Detailed here is one T cell receptor (beta chain). Its specificity is unknown. TCRdb ran MiXCR on the 5' RACE reads and lists one entry per CDR3 protein. The sample has about 140,000 distinct CDR3 sequences, 25% to 35% seen once; the top ten hold 4.5% to 6%. This sample was included in a study of CD8 T cells in ankylosing spondylitis. Findings of the study overall: Previous work reported some of these motif variants in the synovial fluid and blood of reactive arthritis. Disease-associated clonotypes exhibited CD8+ identity and were relatively infrequent in peripheral blood. Ankylosing spondylitis blood appeared to carry a characteristic TCR beta motif of roughly 8 highly homologous variants.

The CDR3 covers 14 residues. Trimming pared 3 bases from V and 0 bases from J, leaving 9 bases between. Per the germline V gene, CDR1 is DFQATT and CDR2 is SNEGSKA (reference sequence). The V gene is TRBV20-1, the J gene TRBJ2-1, with D unclear. The receptor's source is a male donor with ankylosing spondylitis. The sequenced sample consisted of synovial fluid, either unsorted or a sorted T cell fraction (not recorded which). The CDR3 coding sequence is TGCAGTGCTAGCTACAAGAGCTCCTACAATGAGCAGTTCTTC. Amino acid sequence: CSASYKSSYNEQFF.